Presented here are 31 T cell receptor beta chains from one specimen sequenced in a study of cytomegalovirus exposure and HLA in healthy donors. Vbeta (60) and Jbeta (13) primers were used in the PCR. Here immunoSEQ multiplex PCR was the method, and the copy in TCRdb shows in-frame clones only, minus some. The sample carries about 160,000 clones, 80% recorded once. Sample: PBMCs. The source is a man younger than 35 in good health and CMV-seropositive.

The chain carries TRBV9 and TRBJ1-5, with 7 positions matching TRBD1. The CDR3 length is 14 residues. V shed 4 bases and J 7 bases; nucleotides not matched to a gene: 8. The germline V gene has CDR1 SGDLS and CDR2 YYNGEE. In DNA, the CDR3 is TGTGCCAGCAGCCCAGGGACGGACAGGCAGCCCCAGCATTTT. This sequence encodes CASSPGTDRQPQHF.

This clone was observed once. V and J are TRBV11-2 and TRBJ1-1; maybe TRBD1 (5 bases). The V gene lost 5 bases and the J gene lost 2 bases, with 12 bases spanning the gap. This CDR3 has 14 residues. CDR1 SGHAT and CDR2 FQNNGV come from the germline V gene. The CDR3 reads CASSTRQPNTEAFF. In DNA, the CDR3 is TGTGCCAGCAGCACTCGACAGCCCAACACTGAAGCTTTCTTT.

The rearrangement uses TRBV7-6 and TRBJ2-1; maybe TRBD2 (5 bases). This CDR3 contains 18 residues. Germline V gene sequence: CDR1 SGHVS, CDR2 FNYEAQ. V gave up 0 bases and J gave up 7 bases, with 22 bases separating them. CDR3 in amino acids: CASSLAVGGQNLRNEQFF. CDR3 DNA: TGTGCCAGCAGCTTAGCGGTTGGCGGGCAAAACCTTAGGAATGAGCAGTTCTTC.

This clone came up once. This sequence joins TRBV5-1 and TRBJ2-5; 8 nucleotides match TRBD2. The J segment lost 5 bases and the V segment lost 6 bases, leaving 9 bases of the junction unmatched. Germline V gives CDR1 SGHRS, CDR2 YFSETQ. This CDR3 comprises 14 residues. The CDR3 DNA follows: TGCGCCAGCACCCCCGGGGGCGGGAGGGAGACCCAGTACTTC. Translated, it gives CASTPGGGRETQYF.

This clone was seen just once. V gene TRBV7-6 combines with J gene TRBJ1-3, with D unresolved. V was shortened by 1 base and J by 0 bases, with 13 bases between the two germline ends. The CDR3 is made up of 17 amino acids. Germline values: CDR1 SGHVS, CDR2 FNYEAQ. The CDR3 region is CASSLDLSGSSGNTIYF. The CDR3 DNA reads TGTGCCAGCAGCTTAGATCTGTCCGGGAGCTCTGGAAACACCATATATTTT.

This sequence joins TRBV7-9 and TRBJ1-1; 7 nucleotides agree with TRBD1. Germline CDR1 reads SEHNR; CDR2 reads FQNEAQ (reference sequence). The CDR3 sequence is 13 residues long. J lost 4 bases, V lost 7 bases, and 6 bases had no gene match. The CDR3 DNA is TGTGCCAGCAACGAACCAGGGGGCACTGAAGCTTTCTTT. The encoded protein is CASNEPGGTEAFF.

The rearrangement links TRBV5-4 to TRBJ1-2, with 9 bases identical to TRBD1. The CDR3 runs to 16 residues. CDR1 and CDR2 from the germline V gene are SGHNT and YYREEE (reference sequence). V dropped 1 base and J dropped 4; count of bases not matched to a gene: 8. This CDR3 is CASSLMGQGFFYGYTF. Written as DNA, the CDR3 is TGTGCCAGCAGCTTGATGGGACAGGGATTTTTCTATGGCTACACCTTC.

V and J are TRBV10-1 and TRBJ2-3, with 11 nucleotides matching TRBD2. V was pared by 3 bases and J by 1 base, with 15 bases of the junction left unmatched. CDR1 and CDR2 (germline): WNHNN, SYGVQD (reference sequence). This CDR3 contains 20 residues. The CDR3 region is CASSDQSSEGLADRTDTQYF. CDR3 bases: TGCGCCAGCAGTGACCAGTCGTCGGAGGGACTAGCGGATCGCACAGATACGCAGTATTTT.

This rearrangement joins TRBV19 to TRBJ2-3; 9 bases fit TRBD2. The CDR3 runs 14 residues. Germline CDR1 is LNHDA and CDR2 is SQIVND (reference sequence). J lost 5 bases, V lost 7 bases, and 7 bases had no gene match. The CDR3 here is CASMGGGVGDTQYF. CDR3 bases: TGTGCCAGTATGGGCGGGGGGGTAGGAGATACGCAGTATTTT.

This chain joins TRBV2 and TRBJ1-5; 9 bases map to TRBD1. Unmatched junction bases numbered 8, after V lost 6 bases and J lost 5 bases. The CDR3 has 15 amino acids. Germline V gene data show CDR1 as SNHLY and CDR2 as FYNNEI. DNA of the CDR3: TGTGCCAGCAGCGCCGGGACAGGGAGGTATCAGCCCCAGCATTTT. Its protein is CASSAGTGRYQPQHF.

Only one count was recorded for this clone. V is TRBV10-3 and J is TRBJ2-2, with D possibly TRBD2 on 5 matching bases. Per the germline V gene, CDR1 is ENHRY and CDR2 is SYGVKD. This CDR3 has 14 residues. V shed 6 bases and J shed 4 bases, with 12 bases lying between them. The CDR3 DNA follows: TGTGCCATCAGAGCGGAGACCTTCACCGGGGAGCTGTTTTTT. Its translation: CAIRAETFTGELFF.

The chain has TRBV10-3 and TRBJ1-1; TRBD1 matches 9 bases. The ends lost 10 bases at V and 0 bases at J; junction bases unmatched: 9. The germline V gene encodes CDR1 ENHRY and CDR2 SYGVKD. CDR3 length: 15 residues. The CDR3 protein is CATAGQGIMNTEAFF. CDR3 sequence (DNA): TGTGCCACCGCGGGACAGGGCATCATGAACACTGAAGCTTTCTTT.

This chain uses TRBV6-5 with TRBJ1-5, with D unresolved. The CDR3 covers 13 residues. Trimming stripped 6 bases from V and 4 bases from J, with 10 bases between. Germline assignment: CDR1 MNHEY and CDR2 SVGAGI. CDR3: CASRPPGNQPQHF. The CDR3 region has the DNA TGTGCCAGCAGGCCCCCGGGAAATCAGCCCCAGCATTTT.

The chain uses TRBV7-8 and TRBJ2-2, with 16 bases aligning to TRBD2. Germline V gene sequence: CDR1 SGHVS, CDR2 FQNEAQ. This CDR3 is built from 20 residues. V lost 4 bases, J lost 5 bases, and 13 bases stayed unmatched. This chain's CDR3 is CASSSIQGLAGGPRTGELFF. CDR3 in DNA: TGTGCCAGCAGCTCCATCCAGGGACTAGCGGGGGGGCCTCGTACCGGGGAGCTGTTTTTT.

The J gene is TRBJ2-7, the V gene TRBV6-1; the D is unclear. The V end lost 3 bases, the J end lost 5 bases, and 14 bases lay between the germline ends. CDR1 MNHNS and CDR2 SASEGT come from the germline V gene. CDR3 length equals 14 residues. CDR3 residues: CASSEPTGSDEQYF. The CDR3 nucleotides are TGTGCCAGCAGTGAGCCCACCGGGTCGGACGAGCAGTACTTC.

A few counts support this clone. The rearrangement joins TRBV7-9 to TRBJ2-7; the match to TRBD2 covers 7 bases. V was clipped by 3 bases and J by 7 bases; unmatched bases: 12. This CDR3 comprises 15 residues. CDR1 and CDR2 (germline): SEHNR, FQNEAQ (reference sequence). CDR3 sequence: CASSFEGGPPREQYF. Written as DNA, the CDR3 is TGTGCCAGCAGCTTCGAGGGAGGGCCTCCTCGAGAGCAGTACTTC.

To note about this clone: Mismatch with germline at one junction end may stem from a read error. The same CDR3 is also encoded by other DNA sequences in this sample. This rearrangement joins TRBV27 to TRBJ1-1; D is perhaps TRBD1 (5 bases). CDR3 size: 14 residues. In germline, CDR1 is MNHEY, CDR2 SMNVEV (reference sequence). The CDR3 region is CASSLSGGRTEAFF. The CDR3 DNA sequence: TGTGCCAGCAGTTTATCGGGGGGTCGCACTGAGGCTTTCTTT.

The J gene is TRBJ2-1, the V gene TRBV9, with TRBD1 matching 9 bases. J gave up 9 bases and V 2 bases, and 9 bases lay outside the gene matches. The CDR3 has 15 amino acids. Germline V lookup: CDR1 SGDLS, CDR2 YYNGEE. The chain's CDR3 is CASSVRTGEYSEQFF. The CDR3 nucleotides read TGTGCCAGCAGCGTCCGGACAGGGGAATATAGTGAGCAGTTCTTC.

V is TRBV18 and J is TRBJ1-2; 8 bases are a match to TRBD1. This CDR3 comprises 13 residues. J gave up 4 bases and V 3 bases, and 1 base lay outside the gene matches. The V gene's germline CDR1 is KGHSH and CDR2 LQKENI. The CDR3 sequence is CASSPDRAYGYTF. The CDR3 region has the DNA TGTGCCAGCTCACCGGACAGGGCCTATGGCTACACCTTC.

The chain has TRBV11-2 and TRBJ2-2; 8 positions match TRBD1. Germline CDR1 is SGHAT and CDR2 is FQNNGV. This CDR3 is built from 16 residues. V shed 1 base, J shed 4 bases, and the junction held 5 bases outside the gene matches. As DNA, the CDR3 is TGTGCCAGCAGCTTAGGGGACAGGCGAGTCACCGGGGAGCTGTTTTTT. Protein: CASSLGDRRVTGELFF.

The chain couples TRBV19 to TRBJ1-2; 7 bases are shared with TRBD1. V was clipped by 4 bases and J by 4 bases; unmatched bases: 6. The CDR3 runs 14 residues. Germline CDR1 LNHDA, CDR2 SQIVND (reference sequence). The CDR3, as DNA: TGTGCCAGTAGTAGTGCCCCAGGGGGCTATGGCTACACCTTC. Residues: CASSSAPGGYGYTF.

The DNA for the CDR3 is TGTGCCAGTAGTATCCCAGGACTGGTTAATCAGCCCCAGCATTTT. Translated: CASSIPGLVNQPQHF. The gene calls are TRBV19 and TRBJ1-5; D uncertain. The CDR3 has 15 amino acids. Trimming removed 3 bases from V and 4 bases from J, with 13 bases in between. Germline lookup yields CDR1 LNHDA and CDR2 SQIVND (reference sequence).

The chain carries TRBV19 and TRBJ2-3; 12 positions agree with TRBD2. V dropped 4 bases and J dropped 3; count of bases not matched to a gene: 8. The length of the CDR3 is 17 residues. CDR1 and CDR2 from the germline V gene are LNHDA and SQIVND (reference sequence). The CDR3 nucleotides read TGTGCCAGTAGTAACCGACTAGCGGGAGTAGTTACAGATACGCAGTATTTT. This encodes CASSNRLAGVVTDTQYF.

The chain employs TRBV5-1 and TRBJ1-4, with 7 bases lining up with TRBD1. This CDR3 spans 16 amino acids. The ends lost 4 bases at V and 0 bases at J; junction bases unmatched: 6. Germline CDR1 SGHRS, CDR2 YFSETQ. DNA for the CDR3: TGCGCCAGCAGCCTACGGACAGGATCAACTAATGAAAAACTGTTTTTT. The encoded protein is CASSLRTGSTNEKLFF. Together with reference TRBV5-1 and TRBJ1-4, the CDR3 gives the full variable domain: KAGVTQTPRYLIKTRGQQVTLSCSPISGHRSVSWYQQTPGQGLQFLFEYFSETQRNKGNFPGRFSGRQFSNSRSEMNVSTLELGDSALYLCASSLRTGSTNEKLFFGSGTQLSVL.

This chain joins TRBV6-6 and TRBJ1-6; D might be TRBD1 (5 bases). The CDR3 consists of 13 residues. Per germline, CDR1 MNHNY and CDR2 SVGAGI (reference sequence). V gave up 5 bases and J gave up 11 bases, with 13 bases separating them. The chain's CDR3 is CASSPTDNPPLHF. In DNA, the CDR3 is TGTGCCAGCAGTCCAACGGACAACCCACCCCTCCACTTT.

This clone was counted once. The rearrangement links TRBV6-5 to TRBJ1-1, with 8 bases that match TRBD1. V lost 6 bases to trimming and J lost 6 bases; unmatched junction nucleotides: 6. The CDR3 covers 13 residues. CDR1 and CDR2 (germline): MNHEY, SVGAGI. The CDR3 nucleotides are TGTGCCAGCAGCCAACAGGGGGGTTCTGAAGCTTTCTTT. This codes for CASSQQGGSEAFF.

The V call is TRBV5-1, the J call TRBJ2-7, with 7 bases aligning to TRBD1. Losses at the gene ends were 2 bases for V and 4 bases for J; bases not matched to a gene: 9. Germline V CDR1 and CDR2: SGHRS, YFSETQ. The CDR3 has 15 amino acids. The DNA of the CDR3 is TGCGCCAGCAGCTTTCCCGCGCAGGGGGTATACGAGCAGTACTTC. Amino acid sequence: CASSFPAQGVYEQYF.

J is TRBJ1-4 and V is TRBV30, with 8 bases that match TRBD1. The ends lost 6 bases at V and 10 bases at J; junction bases unmatched: 13. In germline, CDR1 is GTSNPN, CDR2 SVGIG (reference sequence). The CDR3 is 14 amino acids. The CDR3 region is CACRDGQGLGKLFF. The CDR3 region has the DNA TGTGCCTGTAGGGACGGACAGGGTCTCGGAAAACTGTTTTTT.

The chain uses TRBV27 and TRBJ2-1, with D possibly TRBD1 on 5 matching bases. Germline CDR1 MNHEY, CDR2 SMNVEV (reference sequence). Deletions cut 4 bases from V and 10 bases from J, with 8 bases between. There are 11 residues in the CDR3. CDR3 in amino acids: CASSSWGEQFF. The CDR3 DNA sequence: TGTGCCAGCAGTTCGTGGGGCGAGCAGTTCTTC.

This chain links TRBV5-1 with TRBJ1-1, with 10 bases aligning to TRBD1. The trim removed 4 bases at V and 1 base at J, leaving 10 bases unmatched. The length of the CDR3 is 17 residues. Germline CDR1 is SGHRS and CDR2 is YFSETQ. The DNA of the CDR3 is TGCGCCAGCAGCCTAAAGACAGGGGGCGCAGCGAACACTGAAGCTTTCTTT. Translation gives CASSLKTGGAANTEAFF.

CDR3 protein: CASSRGQQNSPLHF. Here the CDR3 DNA reads TGCGCCAGCAGCCGGGGACAGCAAAATTCACCCCTCCACTTT. The J gene is TRBJ1-6, the V gene TRBV5-1; 7 nucleotides line up with TRBD1. The germline V gene encodes CDR1 SGHRS and CDR2 YFSETQ. The CDR3 extends over 14 amino acids. V shed 4 bases and J 7 bases; nucleotides not matched to a gene: 5.